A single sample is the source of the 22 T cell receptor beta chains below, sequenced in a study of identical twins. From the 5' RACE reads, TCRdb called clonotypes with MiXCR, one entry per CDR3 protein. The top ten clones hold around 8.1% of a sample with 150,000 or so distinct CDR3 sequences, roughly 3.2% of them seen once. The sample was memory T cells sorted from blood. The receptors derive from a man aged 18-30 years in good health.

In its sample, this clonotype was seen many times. The CDR3 bases are TGTGCCAGCAGTCCACGAACCGGCCGGGGTGTTCAGCCCCAGCATTTT. Protein: CASSPRTGRGVQPQHF. The chain recombines TRBV27 with TRBJ1-5; the D is unclear. Germline-derived CDR1 and CDR2 are MNHEY and SMNVEV (reference sequence). The CDR3 is made up of 16 amino acids. Trimming took 5 bases from V and 6 from J, leaving 20 bases between them.

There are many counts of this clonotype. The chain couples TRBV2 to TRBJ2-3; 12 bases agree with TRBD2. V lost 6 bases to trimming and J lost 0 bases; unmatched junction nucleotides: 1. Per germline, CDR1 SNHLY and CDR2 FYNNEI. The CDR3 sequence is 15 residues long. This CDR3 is CASRGLAGSTDTQYF. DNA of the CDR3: TGTGCCAGCAGAGGACTAGCGGGAAGCACAGATACGCAGTATTTT. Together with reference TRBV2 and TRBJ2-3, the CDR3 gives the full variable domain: EPEVTQTPSHQVTQMGQEVILRCVPISNHLYFYWYRQILGQKVEFLVSFYNNEISEKSEIFDDQFSVERPDGSNFTLKIRSTKLEDSAMYFCASRGLAGSTDTQYFGPGTRLTVL.

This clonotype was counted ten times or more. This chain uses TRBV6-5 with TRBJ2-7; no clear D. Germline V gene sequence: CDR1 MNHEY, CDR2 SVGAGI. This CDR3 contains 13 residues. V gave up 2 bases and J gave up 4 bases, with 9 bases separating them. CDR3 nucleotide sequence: TGTGCCAGCAGTTACCAGATCGGTTACGAGCAGTACGTC. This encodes CASSYQIGYEQYV.

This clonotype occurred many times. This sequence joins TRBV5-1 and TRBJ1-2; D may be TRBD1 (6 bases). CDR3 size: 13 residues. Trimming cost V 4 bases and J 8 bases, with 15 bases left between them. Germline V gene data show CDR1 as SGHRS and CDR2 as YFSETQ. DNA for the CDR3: TGCGCCAGCAGCAAGGGGGGCCCGAGGGGCTACACCTTC. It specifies CASSKGGPRGYTF.

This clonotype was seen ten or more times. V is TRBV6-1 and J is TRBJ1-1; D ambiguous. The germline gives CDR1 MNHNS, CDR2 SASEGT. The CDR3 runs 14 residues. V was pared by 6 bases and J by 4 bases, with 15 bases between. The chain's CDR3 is CASSPPSVPTEAFF. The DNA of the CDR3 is TGTGCCAGCAGCCCACCATCAGTGCCCACTGAAGCTTTCTTT.

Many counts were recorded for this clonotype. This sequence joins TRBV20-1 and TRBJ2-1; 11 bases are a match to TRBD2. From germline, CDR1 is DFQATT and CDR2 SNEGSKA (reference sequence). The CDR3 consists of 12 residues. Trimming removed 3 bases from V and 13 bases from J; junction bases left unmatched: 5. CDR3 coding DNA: TGCAGTGCTAGGACTAGCGGGATGATCCAGTTCTTC. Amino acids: CSARTSGMIQFF.

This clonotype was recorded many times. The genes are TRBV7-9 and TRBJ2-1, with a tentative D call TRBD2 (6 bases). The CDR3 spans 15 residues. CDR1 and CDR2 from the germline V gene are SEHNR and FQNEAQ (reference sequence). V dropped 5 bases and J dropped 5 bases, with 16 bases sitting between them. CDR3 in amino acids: CASSPSRERNNEQFF. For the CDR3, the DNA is TGTGCCAGCAGCCCCAGCCGGGAGCGGAACAATGAGCAGTTCTTC.

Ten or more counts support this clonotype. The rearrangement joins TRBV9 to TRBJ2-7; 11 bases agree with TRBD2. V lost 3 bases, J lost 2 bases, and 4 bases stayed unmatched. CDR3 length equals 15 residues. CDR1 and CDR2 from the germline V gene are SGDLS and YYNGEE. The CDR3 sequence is CASSAGLAETYEQYV. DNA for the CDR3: TGTGCCAGCAGCGCGGGACTAGCGGAAACCTACGAGCAGTACGTC.

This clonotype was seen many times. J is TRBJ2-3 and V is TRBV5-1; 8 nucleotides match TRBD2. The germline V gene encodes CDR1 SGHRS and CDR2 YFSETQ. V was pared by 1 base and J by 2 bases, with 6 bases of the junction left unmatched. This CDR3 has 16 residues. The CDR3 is CASSLYGRGFTDTQYF. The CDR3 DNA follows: TGCGCCAGCAGCTTGTACGGGAGGGGTTTCACAGATACGCAGTATTTT.

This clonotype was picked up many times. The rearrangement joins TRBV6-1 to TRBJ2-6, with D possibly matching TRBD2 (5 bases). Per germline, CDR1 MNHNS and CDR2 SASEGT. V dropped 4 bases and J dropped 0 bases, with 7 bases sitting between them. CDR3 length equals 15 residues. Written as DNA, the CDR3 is TGTGCCAGCAGTGCGAGCGGCTCTGGGGCCAACGTCCTGACTTTC. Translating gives CASSASGSGANVLTF.

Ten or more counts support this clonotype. CDR3 sequence (DNA): TGTGCCACCAGCAACCCTCGGACAGCAAACTTCCAAGAGACCCAGTACTTC. Translated: CATSNPRTANFQETQYF. The chain joins TRBV15 to TRBJ2-5; tentative D call: TRBD1 (6 bases). Germline-derived CDR1 and CDR2 are LNHNV and YYDKDF (reference sequence). This CDR3 is 17 amino acids long. Trimming took 4 bases from V and 1 from J, leaving 19 bases between them.

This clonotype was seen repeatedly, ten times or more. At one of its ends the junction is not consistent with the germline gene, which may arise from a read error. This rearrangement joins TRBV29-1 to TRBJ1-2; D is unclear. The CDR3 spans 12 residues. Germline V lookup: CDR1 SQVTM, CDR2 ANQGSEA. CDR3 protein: CSVQEGTMGYTF. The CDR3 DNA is TGCAGCGTTCAAGAGGGTACTATGGGCTACACCTTC.

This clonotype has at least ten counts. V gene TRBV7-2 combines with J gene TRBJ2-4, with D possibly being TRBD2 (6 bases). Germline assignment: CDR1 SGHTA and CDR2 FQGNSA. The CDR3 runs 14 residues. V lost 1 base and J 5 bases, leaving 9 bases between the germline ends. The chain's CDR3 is CASSLGPGENIQYF. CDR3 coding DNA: TGTGCCAGCAGCTTAGGTCCGGGGGAAAACATTCAGTACTTC.

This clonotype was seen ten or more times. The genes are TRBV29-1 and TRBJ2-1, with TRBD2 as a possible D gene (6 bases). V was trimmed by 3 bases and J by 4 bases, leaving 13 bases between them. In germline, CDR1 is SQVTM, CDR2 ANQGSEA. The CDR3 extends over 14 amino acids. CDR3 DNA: TGCAGCGTTGATAGACTAGGCCGGTACAATGAGCAGTTCTTC. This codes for CSVDRLGRYNEQFF.

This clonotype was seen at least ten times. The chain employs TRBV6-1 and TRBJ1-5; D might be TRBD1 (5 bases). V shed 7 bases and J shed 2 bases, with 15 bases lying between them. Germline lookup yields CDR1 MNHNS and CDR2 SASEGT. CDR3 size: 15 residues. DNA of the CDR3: TGTGCCAGCACCCCCAAGGGGCAGGGCAATCAGCCCCAGCATTTT. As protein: CASTPKGQGNQPQHF.

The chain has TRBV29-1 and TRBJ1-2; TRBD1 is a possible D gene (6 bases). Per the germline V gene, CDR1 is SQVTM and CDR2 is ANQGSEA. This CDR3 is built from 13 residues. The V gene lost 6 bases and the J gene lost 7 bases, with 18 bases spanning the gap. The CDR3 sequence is CSVEGVQSGGYTF. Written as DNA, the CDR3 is TGCAGCGTGGAGGGGGTGCAGTCTGGTGGCTACACCTTC.

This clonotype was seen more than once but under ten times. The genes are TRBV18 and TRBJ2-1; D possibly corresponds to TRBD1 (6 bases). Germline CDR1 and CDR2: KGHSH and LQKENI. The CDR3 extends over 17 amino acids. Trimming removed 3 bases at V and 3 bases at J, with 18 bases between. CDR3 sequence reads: CASSPGASSLIYNEQFF. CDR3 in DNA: TGTGCCAGCTCACCGGGGGCCAGCTCCCTAATCTACAATGAGCAGTTCTTC.

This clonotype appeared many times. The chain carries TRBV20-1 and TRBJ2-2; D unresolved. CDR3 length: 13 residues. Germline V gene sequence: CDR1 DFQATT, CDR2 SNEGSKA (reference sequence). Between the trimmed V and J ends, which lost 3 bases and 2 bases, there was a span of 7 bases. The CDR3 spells CSASPENTGELFF. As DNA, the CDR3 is TGCAGTGCTAGTCCCGAAAACACCGGGGAGCTGTTTTTT.

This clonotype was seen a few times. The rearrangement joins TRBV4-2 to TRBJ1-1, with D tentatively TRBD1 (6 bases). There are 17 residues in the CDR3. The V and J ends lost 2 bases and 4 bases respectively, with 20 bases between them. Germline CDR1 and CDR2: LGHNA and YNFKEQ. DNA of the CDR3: TGTGCCAGCAGCCAAAGGGGCTCGGGACAAAGGAGCACTGAAGCTTTCTTT. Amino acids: CASSQRGSGQRSTEAFF.

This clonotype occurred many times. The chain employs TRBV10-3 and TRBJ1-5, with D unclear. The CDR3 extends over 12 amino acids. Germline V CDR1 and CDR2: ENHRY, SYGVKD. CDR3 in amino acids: CAASRSNQPQHF. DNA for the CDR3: TGTGCGGCCAGCAGGAGCAATCAGCCCCAGCATTTT.

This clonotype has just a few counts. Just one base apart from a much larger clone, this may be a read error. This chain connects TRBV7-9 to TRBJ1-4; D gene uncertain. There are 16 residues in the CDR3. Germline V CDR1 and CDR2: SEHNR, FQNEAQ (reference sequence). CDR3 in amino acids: CSSSFPSRGTNEKLFF. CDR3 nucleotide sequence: TGTTCCAGCAGCTTCCCATCACGTGGGACTAATGAAAAACTGTTTTTT.

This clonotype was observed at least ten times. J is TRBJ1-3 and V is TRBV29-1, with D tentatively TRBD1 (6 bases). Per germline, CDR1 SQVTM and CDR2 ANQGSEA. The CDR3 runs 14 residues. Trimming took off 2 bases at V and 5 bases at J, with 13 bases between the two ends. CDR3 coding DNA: TGCAGCGTTGAAAAGAAGGGGGTACGAAACACCATATATTTT. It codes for CSVEKKGVRNTIYF. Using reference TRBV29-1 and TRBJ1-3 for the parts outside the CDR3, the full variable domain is SAVISQKPSRDICQRGTSLTIQCQVDSQVTMMFWYRQQPGQSLTLIATANQGSEATYESGFVIDKFPISRPNLTFSTLTVSNMSPEDSSIYLCSVEKKGVRNTIYFGEGSWLTVV.